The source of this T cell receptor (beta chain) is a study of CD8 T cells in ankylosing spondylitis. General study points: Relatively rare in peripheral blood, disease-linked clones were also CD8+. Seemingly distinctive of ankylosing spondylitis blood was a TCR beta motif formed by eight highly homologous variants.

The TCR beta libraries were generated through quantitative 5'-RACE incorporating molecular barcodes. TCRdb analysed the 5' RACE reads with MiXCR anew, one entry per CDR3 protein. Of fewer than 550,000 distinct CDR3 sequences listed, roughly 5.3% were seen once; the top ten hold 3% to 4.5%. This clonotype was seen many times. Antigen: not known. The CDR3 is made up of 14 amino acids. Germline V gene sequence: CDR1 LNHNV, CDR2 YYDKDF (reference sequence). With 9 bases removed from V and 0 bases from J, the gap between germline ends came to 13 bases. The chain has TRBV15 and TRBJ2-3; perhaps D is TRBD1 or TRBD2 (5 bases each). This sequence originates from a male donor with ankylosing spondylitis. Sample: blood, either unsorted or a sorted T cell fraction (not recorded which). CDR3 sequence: CATSLGGSTDTQYF. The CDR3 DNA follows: TGTGCCACTTCGCTTGGGGGTAGCACAGATACGCAGTATTTT. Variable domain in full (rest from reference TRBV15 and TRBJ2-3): DAMVIQNPRYQVTQFGKPVTLSCSQTLNHNVMYWYQQKSSQAPKLLFHYYDKDFNNEADTPDNFQSRRPNTSFCFLDIRSPGLGDTAMYLCATSLGGSTDTQYFGPGTRLTVL.